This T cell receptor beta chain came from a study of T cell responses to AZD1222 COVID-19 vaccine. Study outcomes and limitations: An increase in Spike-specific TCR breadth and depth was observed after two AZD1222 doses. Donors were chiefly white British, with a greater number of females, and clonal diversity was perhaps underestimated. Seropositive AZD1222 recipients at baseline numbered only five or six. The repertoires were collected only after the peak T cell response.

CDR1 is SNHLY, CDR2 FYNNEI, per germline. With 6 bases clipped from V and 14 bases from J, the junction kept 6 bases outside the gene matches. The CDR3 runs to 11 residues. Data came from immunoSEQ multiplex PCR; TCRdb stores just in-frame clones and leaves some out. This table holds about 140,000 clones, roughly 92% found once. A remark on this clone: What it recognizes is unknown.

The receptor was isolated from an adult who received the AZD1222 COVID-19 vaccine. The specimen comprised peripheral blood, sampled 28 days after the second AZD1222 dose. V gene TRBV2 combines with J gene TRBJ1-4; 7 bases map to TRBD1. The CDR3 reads CASRVQGKLFF. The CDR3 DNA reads TGTGCCAGCAGAGTACAGGGGAAGCTGTTTTTT. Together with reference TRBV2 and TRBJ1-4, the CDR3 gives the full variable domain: EPEVTQTPSHQVTQMGQEVILRCVPISNHLYFYWYRQILGQKVEFLVSFYNNEISEKSEIFDDQFSVERPDGSNFTLKIRSTKLEDSAMYFCASRVQGKLFFGSGTQLSVL.